Each of the 9 T cell receptor beta chains below was sequenced from the same sample in a study of radiation and T cells in renal cell carcinoma. The table came from immunoSEQ multiplex PCR; TCRdb's copy has only in-frame clones and leaves some out. Here the sample spans fewer than 15,000 clones, roughly a third being singletons. The treatment denotes: 15 Gy SBRT to primary tumor, nephrectomy 4 weeks later. The specimen comprised tumor tissue, sampled from a patient whose treatment included radiotherapy and nephrectomy. Receptors originate from a man between 60 and 75 years old with renal cell carcinoma.

This clone has only a few counts. This rearrangement joins TRBV14 to TRBJ2-3; D call uncertain. Trimming cost V 11 bases and J 4 bases, with 13 bases left between them. CDR1 and CDR2 (germline): SGHDN, FVKESK. The length of the CDR3 is 12 residues. CDR3 amino acids: CALAECSDTQYF. The DNA of the CDR3 is TGTGCCTTGGCAGAATGCTCAGATACGCAGTATTTT.

The chain carries TRBV5-6 and TRBJ1-2, with TRBD1 as a possible D gene (6 bases). The CDR3 sequence is 13 residues long. Germline CDR1 and CDR2: SGHDT and YYEEEE. V was cut by 1 base and J by 8 bases, with 12 bases left in between. CDR3 coding DNA: TGTGCCAGCAGCTTGAGCAGGGGAGCGGGCTACACCTTC. The encoded protein is CASSLSRGAGYTF.

Only one count was recorded for this clone. V usage is TRBV5-1 and J usage is TRBJ1-2; 7 nucleotides align to TRBD1. The CDR3 has 14 residues. V was pared by 4 bases and J by 5 bases, with 8 bases of the junction left unmatched. Looked up from germline, CDR1 is SGHRS and CDR2 is YFSETQ. DNA for the CDR3: TGCGCCAGCAGCACTGGACAGGCCTTATATGGCTACACCTTC. Its translation: CASSTGQALYGYTF.

This clone has only one observation. V gene TRBV6-5 combines with J gene TRBJ2-7, with TRBD1 matching 7 bases. CDR1 MNHEY and CDR2 SVGAGI come from the germline V gene. J was trimmed by 6 bases and V by 5 bases; bases with no gene match: 7. This CDR3 is 13 amino acids long. The CDR3 DNA sequence: TGTGCCAGCAGTAAAGGACAGGCCGGCGAGCAGTACTTC. This gives the protein CASSKGQAGEQYF.

The rearrangement links TRBV5-6 to TRBJ2-2, with TRBD2 matching 9 bases. The J segment lost 5 bases and the V segment lost 3 bases, leaving 14 bases of the junction unmatched. Germline loops: CDR1 SGHDT, CDR2 YYEEEE. The CDR3 totals 18 residues. In DNA, the CDR3 is TGTGCCAGCAGCTCCCCCAAGGGGGCGGGAGGGATAACCGGGGAGCTGTTTTTT. Translated, it gives CASSSPKGAGGITGELFF.

This clone was found a few times. The chain carries TRBV5-4 and TRBJ2-5; maybe TRBD1 (6 bases). The germline gives CDR1 SGHNT, CDR2 YYREEE (reference sequence). V was cut by 0 bases and J by 1 base, with 7 bases left in between. The CDR3 runs 14 residues. This CDR3 reads CASSLEDSQETQYF. The CDR3 nucleotides are TGTGCCAGCAGCTTGGAGGACAGCCAAGAGACCCAGTACTTC. Filled out from reference TRBV5-4 and TRBJ2-5, the complete variable domain reads ETGVTQSPTHLIKTRGQQVTLRCSSQSGHNTVSWYQQALGQGPQFIFQYYREEENGRGNFPPRFSGLQFPNYSSELNVNALELDDSALYLCASSLEDSQETQYFGPGTRLLVL.

This clone was seen at least ten times. In the same sample, other DNA sequences code for this CDR3. The rearrangement uses TRBV5-1 and TRBJ2-1; 12 bases map to TRBD2. CDR3 size: 18 residues. Germline CDR1 and CDR2: SGHRS and YFSETQ. With 4 bases clipped from V and 0 bases from J, the junction kept 8 bases outside the gene matches. CDR3 DNA sequence: TGCGCCAGCAGCCTCGGGACTAGCGGGTCCAGCTCCTACAATGAGCAGTTCTTC. As protein: CASSLGTSGSSSYNEQFF.

This clone has a handful of counts. V is TRBV7-2 and J is TRBJ2-5, with a weak D call TRBD1 (5 bases). Trimming left V 2 bases short and J 3 bases short, with 13 bases between. The CDR3 consists of 15 residues. Germline CDR1 is SGHTA and CDR2 is FQGNSA. This CDR3 reads CASSLLGQAKETQYF. The CDR3 bases are TGTGCCAGCAGCTTATTGGGGCAGGCCAAAGAGACCCAGTACTTC.

This clone turned up a few times. The V call is TRBV6-6, the J call TRBJ2-1, with a tentative D call TRBD1 (6 bases). V lost 10 bases to trimming and J lost 6 bases, with 16 bases between them. Germline CDR1 is MNHNY and CDR2 is SVGAGI (reference sequence). The CDR3 runs to 13 residues. The CDR3 loop reads CATFVAGANEQFF. The CDR3 DNA sequence: TGTGCCACCTTTGTCGCAGGGGCCAATGAGCAGTTCTTC.